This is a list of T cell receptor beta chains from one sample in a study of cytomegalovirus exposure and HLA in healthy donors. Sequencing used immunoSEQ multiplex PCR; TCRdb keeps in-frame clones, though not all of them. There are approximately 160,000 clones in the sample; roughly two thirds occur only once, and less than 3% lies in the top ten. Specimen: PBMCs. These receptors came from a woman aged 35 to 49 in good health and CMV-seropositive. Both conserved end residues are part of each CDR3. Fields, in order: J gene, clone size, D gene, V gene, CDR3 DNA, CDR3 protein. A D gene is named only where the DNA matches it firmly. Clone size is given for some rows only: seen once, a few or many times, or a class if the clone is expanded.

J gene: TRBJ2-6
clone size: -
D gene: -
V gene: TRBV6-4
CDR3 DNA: TGTGCCAGAGCAAGGGGAACGGGGGCCAACGTCCTGACTTTC
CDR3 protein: CARARGTGANVLTF

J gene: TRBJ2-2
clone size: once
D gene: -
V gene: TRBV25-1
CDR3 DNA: TGTGCCAGCAGGGACGGGACTCAGGGAACCGGGGAGCTGTTTTTT
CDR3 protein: CASRDGTQGTGELFF

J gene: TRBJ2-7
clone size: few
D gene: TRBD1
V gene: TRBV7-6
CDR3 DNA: TGTGCCAGCAGCCTACAGGGGACAGTTGTGGACTTC
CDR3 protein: CASSLQGTVVDF

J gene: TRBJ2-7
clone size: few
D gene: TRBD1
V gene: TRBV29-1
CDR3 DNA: TGCAGCGTTGAAACCCGGGACAGACGTTACGAGCAGTACTTC
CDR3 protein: CSVETRDRRYEQYF

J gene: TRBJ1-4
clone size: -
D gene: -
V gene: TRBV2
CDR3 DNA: TGTGCCAGCAGTGAAGGAAGGGGGAACGAAAAACTGTTTTTT
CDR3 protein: CASSEGRGNEKLFF

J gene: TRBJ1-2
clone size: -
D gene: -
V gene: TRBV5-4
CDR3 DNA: TGTGCCAGCAGTTACACGGCGGGCTATGGCTACACCTTC
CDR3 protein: CASSYTAGYGYTF

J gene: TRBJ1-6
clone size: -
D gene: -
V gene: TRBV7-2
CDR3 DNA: TGTGCCAGCAGCTCCAGAGGGAATTCACCCCTCCACTTT
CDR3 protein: CASSSRGNSPLHF

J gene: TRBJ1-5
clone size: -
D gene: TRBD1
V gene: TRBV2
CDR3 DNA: TGTGCCAGCAGGGGACAGGGTGGCAATCAGCCCCAGCATTTT
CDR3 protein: CASRGQGGNQPQHF

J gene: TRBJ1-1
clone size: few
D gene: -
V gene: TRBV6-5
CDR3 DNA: TGTGCCAGCAGTTACTCGACGGGGGACTGGGCTTTCTTT
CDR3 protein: CASSYSTGDWAFF

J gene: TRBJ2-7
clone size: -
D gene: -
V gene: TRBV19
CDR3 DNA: TGTGCCAGTAGTATAATGGGCAGATTCTACGAGCAGTACTTC
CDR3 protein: CASSIMGRFYEQYF

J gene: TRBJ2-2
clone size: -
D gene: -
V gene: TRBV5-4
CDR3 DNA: TGTGCCAGCAGCCTCGTTGCTGGGGCCACCGGGGAGCTGTTTTTT
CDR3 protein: CASSLVAGATGELFF

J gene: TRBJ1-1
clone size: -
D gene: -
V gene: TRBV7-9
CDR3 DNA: TGTGCCAGCAGCTTCAGGGGACGGGACACTGAAGCTTTCTTT
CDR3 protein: CASSFRGRDTEAFF

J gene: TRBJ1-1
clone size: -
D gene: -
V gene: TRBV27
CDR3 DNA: TGTGCCAGCAGTTCCACCCTAAGGGGCACTGAAGCTTTCTTT
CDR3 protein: CASSSTLRGTEAFF

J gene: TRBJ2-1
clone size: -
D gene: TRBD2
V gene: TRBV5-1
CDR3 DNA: TGCGCCAGCAGCTCGTCCGGGAGCGGGAGGCCCACCTACAATGAGCAGTTCTTC
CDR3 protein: CASSSSGSGRPTYNEQFF

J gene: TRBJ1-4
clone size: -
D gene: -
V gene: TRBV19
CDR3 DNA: TGTGCCAGTAGTATAGATGCCCGGTACTATGAAAAACTGTTTTTT
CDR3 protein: CASSIDARYYEKLFF

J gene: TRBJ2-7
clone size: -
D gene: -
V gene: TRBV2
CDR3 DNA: TGTGCCAGCAGTGAATGGGGGGGCACCTACGAGCAGTACTTC
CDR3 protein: CASSEWGGTYEQYF

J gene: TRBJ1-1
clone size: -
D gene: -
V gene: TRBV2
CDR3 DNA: TGTGCCAGCGTGCGGGGGGCGCTGACTGAAGCTTTCTTT
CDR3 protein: CASVRGALTEAFF

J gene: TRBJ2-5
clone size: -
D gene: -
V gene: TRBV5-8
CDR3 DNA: TGTGCCAGCAGCTACCCCCCGTTGGCAGGGAAAGAGACCCAGTACTTC
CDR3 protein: CASSYPPLAGKETQYF

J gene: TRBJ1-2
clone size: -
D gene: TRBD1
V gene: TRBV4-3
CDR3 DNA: TGCGCCAGCAGCCAAGATGGGACAGCGTCTTTGGTTGGCTACACCTTC
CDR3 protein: CASSQDGTASLVGYTF

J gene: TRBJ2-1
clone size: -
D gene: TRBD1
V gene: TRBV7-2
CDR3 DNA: TGTGCCAGCAGCTTAGGGGGACAGGGATCCTACAATGAGCAGTTCTTC
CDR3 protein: CASSLGGQGSYNEQFF

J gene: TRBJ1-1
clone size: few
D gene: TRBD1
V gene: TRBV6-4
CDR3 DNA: TGTGCCAGCAGTGCTGACAGGGCTGGCCCTGAAGCTTTCTTT
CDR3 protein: CASSADRAGPEAFF

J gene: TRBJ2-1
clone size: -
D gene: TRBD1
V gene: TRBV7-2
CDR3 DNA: TGTGCCAGCAGCGCTCCGGGACAGGGGCGTCCCAATGAGCAGTTCTTC
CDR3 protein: CASSAPGQGRPNEQFF

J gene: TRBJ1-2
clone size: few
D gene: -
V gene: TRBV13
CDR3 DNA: TGTGCCAGCAGCTTATCCCAGAATAACTATGGCTACACCTTC
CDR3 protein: CASSLSQNNYGYTF

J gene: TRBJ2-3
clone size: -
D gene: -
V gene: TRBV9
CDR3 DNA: TGTGCCAGCAGCGTAGGACGGGGGGCCACAGATACGCAGTATTTT
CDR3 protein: CASSVGRGATDTQYF

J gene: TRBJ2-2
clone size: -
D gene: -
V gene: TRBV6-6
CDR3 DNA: TGTGCCTTAGGCCAGGGGACCGGCACCGGGGAGCTGTTTTTT
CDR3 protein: CALGQGTGTGELFF

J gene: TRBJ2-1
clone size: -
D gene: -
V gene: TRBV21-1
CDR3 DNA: TGTGCCAGCAGCTTAAAGCTCGCTAGCGGGGGGCGCCCCTACAATGAGCAGTTCTTC
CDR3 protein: CASSLKLASGGRPYNEQFF

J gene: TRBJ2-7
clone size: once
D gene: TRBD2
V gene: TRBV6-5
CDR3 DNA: TGTGCCAGCAGATCGGGGACTAGGGGGCAGTACTTC
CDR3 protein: CASRSGTRGQYF